This record looks at one T cell receptor beta chain sequence and its context. The data stem from a study of a mutant IDH1 vaccine in newly diagnosed glioma. Study-wide context: Treatment recipients were approximately 62% male and about 40% female, and their mean age was 40.4 years.

Time point indicated: baseline, week 1 (first vaccination visit). The treatment is: pre-vaccination baseline after standard-of-care therapy. This CDR3 region has 13 residues. The germline gives CDR1 SNHLY, CDR2 FYNNEI. With V trimmed by 7 bases and J by 6 bases, 5 bases remained unmatched. Repertoires were generated with immunoSEQ multiplex PCR, while TCRdb's copy carries only in-frame clones and drops some. Here the sample spans tens of thousands of clones, 70% to 80% being singletons. The clonotype was recovered from a woman between 35 and 50 years old with glioma. The chain has TRBV2 and TRBJ2-7, with 11 bases identical to TRBD1. Sequenced here: PBMCs, sampled from a glioma patient treated with radiotherapy, temozolomide or both. The CDR3 region has the DNA TGTGCCAGCAAGGGACAGGGGGTGGGCGAGCAGTACTTC. Amino acids: CASKGQGVGEQYF.